This section outlines one T cell receptor (beta chain) sequence together with its context. Its target is unknown. TCRdb's table, derived via immunoSEQ multiplex PCR, lists solely in-frame clones and lacks some. The sample holds fewer than 45,000 clones, about 70% seen once. This specimen comes from a study of cytotoxic CD8 clonotypes in ibrutinib-treated CLL. The wider study: Response was recorded as partial in some 24 patients and complete in 2; at median about 6 years, approximately 15 remained remitted and about twelve had progressed. Study results and caveats: Against age-matched healthy donors, baseline clonality ran higher and tracked circulating CD8+ T-cell counts. Public clonotypes were uncommon and contracted or stayed stable on treatment.

V trimming: 1 base; J trimming: 3 bases; junction bases outside the gene matches: 2. In germline, CDR1 is MGHRA, CDR2 YSYEKL. The CDR3 is made up of 15 amino acids. Investigators sourced 1.5 to 2.5 micrograms of genomic DNA from cryopreserved PBMCs for TCR beta libraries. The receptor was isolated from a human donor with chronic lymphocytic leukemia. Specimen: PBMCs, collected at disease progression, from a patient treated with ibrutinib. This sequence joins TRBV4-1 and TRBJ1-3; the match to TRBD1 covers 8 bases. The CDR3 DNA sequence: TGCGCCAGCAGCCAAGGAACAGGGGGTGGAAACACCATATATTTT. This translates into CASSQGTGGGNTIYF.